The 10 T cell receptor beta chains below were found in one sample sequenced in a study of shared clonotypes between healthy human individuals. The data were produced by immunoSEQ multiplex PCR, yet TCRdb's version contains in-frame clones alone and is incomplete. The data show 730,000 or so clones, with more than 70% seen just once and under 2% held by the top ten. The specimen was memory CD4+ T cells sorted from blood. The subset: CD45RA-negative fraction. The receptors originated from a woman in her 30s in good health.

The rearrangement uses TRBV7-2 and TRBJ2-1, with 10 bases matching TRBD2. Trimming removed 2 bases from V and 8 bases from J; junction bases left unmatched: 6. The CDR3 is 15 residues long. Germline V gives CDR1 SGHTA, CDR2 FQGNSA. The CDR3 DNA is TGTGCCAGCAGCTTAAGGTCTAGCGGGAGCGATGAGCAGTTCTTC. It yields the protein CASSLRSSGSDEQFF. Supplemented by reference TRBV7-2 and TRBJ2-1, the full variable domain reads GAGVSQSPSNKVTEKGKDVELRCDPISGHTALYWYRQSLGQGLEFLIYFQGNSAPDKSGLPSDRFSAERTGGSVSTLTIQRTQQEDSAVYLCASSLRSSGSDEQFFGPGTRLTVL.

This clone was picked up one time. V and J are TRBV27 and TRBJ2-5; TRBD2 matches at 11 bases. CDR3 length equals 16 residues. V was pared by 7 bases and J by 2 bases, with 9 bases of the junction left unmatched. Germline-derived CDR1 and CDR2 are MNHEY and SMNVEV (reference sequence). The CDR3: CASNKISGRGQETQYF. The CDR3 bases are TGTGCCAGCAATAAGATTAGCGGGAGGGGACAAGAGACCCAGTACTTC.

V and J are TRBV28 and TRBJ2-7, with 12 bases aligning to TRBD1. The CDR3 covers 15 residues. Trimming at V came to 6 bases and at J to 2 bases, leaving 5 bases not matched to a gene. The V gene's germline CDR1 is MDHEN and CDR2 SYDVKM. The CDR3, as DNA: TGTGCCAGCAGACGGGACAGGGGGCTAACCTACGAGCAGTACTTC. This sequence encodes CASRRDRGLTYEQYF. The full variable domain, in which reference TRBV28 and TRBJ2-7 provide the parts outside the CDR3, is DVKVTQSSRYLVKRTGEKVFLECVQDMDHENMFWYRQDPGLGLRLIYFSYDVKMKEKGDIPEGYSVSREKKERFSLILESASTNQTSMYLCASRRDRGLTYEQYFGPGTRLTVT.

This clone occurred once. The chain combines TRBV7-3 with TRBJ2-2; D not resolved. The CDR3 runs 15 residues. With 5 bases removed from V and 1 base from J, the gap between germline ends came to 11 bases. Looked up from germline, CDR1 is SGHTA and CDR2 is FQGTGA. For the CDR3, the DNA is TGTGCCAGCAGCGGCTCCAGCATGAACACCGGGGAGCTGTTTTTT. Amino acids: CASSGSSMNTGELFF.

The chain has TRBV19 and TRBJ2-7; D unresolved. CDR3 length: 14 residues. CDR1 is LNHDA and CDR2 is SQIVND in the germline V gene (reference sequence). The germline V and J ends were trimmed by 5 bases and 6 bases, with 17 bases remaining between them. Here the CDR3 DNA reads TGTGCCAGTAGTCCGGAACAGCTCCCGGGCGAGCAGTACTTC. This encodes CASSPEQLPGEQYF.

The J gene is TRBJ1-4, the V gene TRBV29-1, with 9 positions matching TRBD1. Trimming removed 6 bases from V and 7 bases from J; junction bases left unmatched: 6. This CDR3 is built from 13 residues. Germline CDR1 SQVTM, CDR2 ANQGSEA. Here the CDR3 reads CSVRPGQGEKLFF. CDR3 DNA sequence: TGCAGCGTGCGACCGGGACAGGGTGAAAAACTGTTTTTT.

V is TRBV19 and J is TRBJ2-5; D call uncertain. This CDR3 has 13 amino acids. Per germline, CDR1 LNHDA and CDR2 SQIVND (reference sequence). Trimming pared 3 bases from V and 5 bases from J, leaving 10 bases between. CDR3 sequence reads: CASSISLSETQYF. CDR3 nucleotides: TGTGCCAGTAGTATTTCCCTATCGGAGACCCAGTACTTC.

This clone was counted a few times. The rearrangement uses TRBV7-2 and TRBJ2-7, with D unclear. The CDR3 has 12 residues. V lost 5 bases and J 2 bases, leaving 7 bases between the germline ends. Per the germline V gene, CDR1 is SGHTA and CDR2 is FQGNSA. CDR3 loop: CASSQQTYEQYF. DNA for the CDR3: TGTGCCAGCAGCCAACAAACCTACGAGCAGTACTTC.

The chain is built from TRBV28 and TRBJ2-5; D possibly corresponds to TRBD1 (6 bases). Trimming shortened V by 7 bases and J by 5 bases, and 20 bases separated the two germline ends. The CDR3 sequence is 15 residues long. Germline V lookup: CDR1 MDHEN, CDR2 SYDVKM. CDR3 in amino acids: CASTPPNRAPETQYF. The DNA of the CDR3 is TGTGCCAGCACCCCTCCAAACAGGGCGCCGGAGACCCAGTACTTC.

This clone was seen more than once but under ten times. Written as DNA, the CDR3 is TGTGCCAGCAGTACGGGACAGGGCCTCGAGCAGTACTTC. Protein product: CASSTGQGLEQYF. The chain is built from TRBV28 and TRBJ2-7, with 9 bases aligning to TRBD1. The junction had 5 bases not matched to a gene; V was cut back by 5 bases and J by 6 bases. CDR3 length: 13 residues. CDR1 and CDR2 from the germline V gene are MDHEN and SYDVKM.